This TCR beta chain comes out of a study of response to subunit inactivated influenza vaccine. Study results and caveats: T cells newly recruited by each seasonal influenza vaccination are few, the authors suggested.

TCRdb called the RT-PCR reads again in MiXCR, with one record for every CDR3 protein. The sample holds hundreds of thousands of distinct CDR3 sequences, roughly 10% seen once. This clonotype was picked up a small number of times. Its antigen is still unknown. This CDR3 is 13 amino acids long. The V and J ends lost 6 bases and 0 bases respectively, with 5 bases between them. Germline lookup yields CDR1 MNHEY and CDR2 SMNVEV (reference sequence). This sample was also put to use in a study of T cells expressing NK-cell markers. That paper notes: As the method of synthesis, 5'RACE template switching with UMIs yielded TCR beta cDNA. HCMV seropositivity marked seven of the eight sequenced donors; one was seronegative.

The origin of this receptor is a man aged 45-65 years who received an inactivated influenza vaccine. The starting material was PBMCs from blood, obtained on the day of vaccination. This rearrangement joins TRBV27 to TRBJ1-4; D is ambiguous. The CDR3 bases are TGTGCCAGCAGCGCTGCAACTAATGAAAAACTGTTTTTT. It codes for CASSAATNEKLFF.